Below, 10 T cell receptor beta chains from the same sample are listed, as sequenced in a study of esophageal squamous cell carcinoma under preoperative chemotherapy. TCRdb re-analysed the PCR reads in MiXCR, keeping a single row per CDR3 protein. The sample consists of approximately 30,000 distinct CDR3 sequences, under 55% of them appearing once. Time point of the sample: before preoperative PTX-NDP chemotherapy. Sampling took place from a patient given preoperative chemotherapy. The receptors were sampled from a human donor with esophageal squamous cell carcinoma. The donor label of this sample is uncertain.

A few counts support this clonotype. This chain connects TRBV5-4 to TRBJ2-1; no firm D call. The V and J ends lost 4 bases and 0 bases respectively, with 14 bases between them. CDR3 length equals 16 residues. CDR1 SGHNT and CDR2 YYREEE come from the germline V gene (reference sequence). CDR3 nucleotides: TGTGCCAGCAGCGCACGACTGCTAAGCTCCTACAATGAGCAGTTCTTC. Its protein is CASSARLLSSYNEQFF.

The chain employs TRBV12-3 or TRBV12-4 and TRBJ2-4; the D gene is possibly TRBD1 (5 bases). CDR3 length: 14 residues. For the CDR3, the DNA is TGTGCGGGGCCCTCCCCCCGGGCCCAAAACACCCAGTACTTC. Its protein product is CAGPSPRAQNTQYF.

Many counts were recorded for this clonotype. This chain connects TRBV5-4 to TRBJ2-3, with TRBD2 identical over 12 bases. The CDR3 runs 14 residues. Losses at the gene ends were 4 bases for V and 6 bases for J; bases not matched to a gene: 3. Germline values: CDR1 SGHNT, CDR2 YYREEE (reference sequence). CDR3 coding DNA: TGTGCCAGCAGCGTGACTAGCGGGAGCGATACGCAGTATTTT. Translated, it gives CASSVTSGSDTQYF.

The chain joins TRBV6-5 to TRBJ2-3; TRBD2 aligns across 7 bases. The V gene end was trimmed by 8 bases and the J gene end by 5 bases; junction bases not matched to a gene: 13. CDR3 length: 15 residues. The germline V gene has CDR1 MNHEY and CDR2 SVGAGI. CDR3 sequence: CASGSGGSDQDTQYF. The CDR3 DNA sequence: TGTGCCAGCGGTTCCGGCGGGAGTGACCAAGATACGCAGTATTTT.

V is TRBV7-2 and J is TRBJ2-3; 9 bases align to TRBD2. The J call is doubtful: the DNA matches TRBJ2-7 better. The CDR3 totals 17 residues. Germline assignment: CDR1 SGHTA and CDR2 FQGNSA. This CDR3 is CASCPGAGGRGADTQYF. CDR3 in DNA: TGTGCCAGCTGCCCCGGAGCGGGGGGACGGGGGGCAGATACGCAGTACTTC.

This clonotype has a handful of counts. The rearrangement joins TRBV5-8 to TRBJ2-3; tentatively, D is TRBD1 (8 bases). This CDR3 is 15 amino acids long. Germline V lookup: CDR1 SGHTS, CDR2 YDEGEE. V gave up 5 bases and J gave up 3 bases, with 16 bases separating them. CDR3 amino acids: CASSIQGGSTDTQYF. In DNA form, the CDR3 reads TGTGCCAGCAGTATACAGGGGGGGAGTACAGATACGCAGTATTTT.

This clonotype occurred a few times. The V and J genes are TRBV7-2 and TRBJ2-5; weak D call: TRBD2 (6 bases). This CDR3 has 16 residues. V gave up 0 bases and J gave up 10 bases, with 21 bases separating them. Germline CDR1 SGHTA, CDR2 FQGNSA. Written as DNA, the CDR3 is TGTGCCAGCAGCTTAGCGGGGCGGGGTGACCAAAACATCCAGTACTTC. The encoded protein is CASSLAGRGDQNIQYF.

The V gene is TRBV7-6, the J gene TRBJ2-1; D is possibly TRBD1 or TRBD2 (5 bases each). CDR1 is SGHVS, CDR2 FNYEAQ, per germline. Trimming took off 7 bases at V and 13 bases at J, with 23 bases between the two ends. This CDR3 contains 14 residues. The CDR3 reads CASTPLRGGETQFF. As DNA, the CDR3 is TGTGCCAGCACCCCCCTGAGGGGTGGGGAGACCCAGTTCTTC.

On this clonotype itself: At one of its ends the junction is not consistent with the germline gene, which may arise from a read error. The rearrangement uses TRBV24-1 and TRBJ2-3; TRBD2 agrees at 8 bases. This CDR3 is built from 13 residues. Germline V gene sequence: CDR1 KGHDR, CDR2 SFDVKD. CDR3 bases: TGTGCCACCAGTGGGACTAGCAAAGATACGCAGTATTTT. As protein: CATSGTSKDTQYF.

The chain uses TRBV11-3 and TRBJ2-7; D ambiguous. V lost 0 bases and J lost 2, with 8 bases in between. There are 14 residues in the CDR3. Germline V lookup: CDR1 SGHNT, CDR2 YENEEA. CDR3 region: CASSLEQETYEQYF. For the CDR3, the DNA is TGTGCCAGCAGCTTAGAACAAGAAACCTACGAGCAGTACTTC.